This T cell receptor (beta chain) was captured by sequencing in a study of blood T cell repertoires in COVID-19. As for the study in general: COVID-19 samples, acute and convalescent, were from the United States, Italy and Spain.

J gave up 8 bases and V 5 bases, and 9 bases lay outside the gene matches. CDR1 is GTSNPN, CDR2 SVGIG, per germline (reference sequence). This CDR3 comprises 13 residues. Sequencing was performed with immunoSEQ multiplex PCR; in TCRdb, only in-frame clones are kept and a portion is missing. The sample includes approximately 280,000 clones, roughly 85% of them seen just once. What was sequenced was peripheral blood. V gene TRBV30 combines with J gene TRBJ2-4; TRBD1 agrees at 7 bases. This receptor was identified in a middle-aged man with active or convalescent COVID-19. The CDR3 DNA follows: TGTGCCTGGGGTAGACAGGGTGGCGACATTCAGTACTTC. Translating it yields CAWGRQGGDIQYF.